A selection of T cell receptor beta chains follows, all from one sample in a study of control samples from healthy donors and cancer patients. Only in-frame clones appear in the TCRdb table, and some are missing; sequencing was by immunoSEQ multiplex PCR. The table lists 80,000 to 100,000 clones, 80% to 95% of them singletons. Sequencing was done on a sample of blood. These receptors originate from a human donor in good health. The donor label of this sample is uncertain. The CDR3 runs from the conserved cysteine through the conserved F or W. D genes are given only for firm matches. Expanded clones get a size class; other rows say once, few or many, or leave the size out.

TRBJ2-5	.	TRBV30	.	CAWSVGRETQYF	TGTGCCTGGAGTGTGGGAAGGGAGACCCAGTACTTC
TRBJ1-4	.	TRBV4-2	.	CASSQGRSNEKLFF	TGTGCCAGCAGCCAGGGACGAAGTAATGAAAAACTGTTTTTT
TRBJ1-1	.	TRBV30	.	CAWTRGTEAFF	TGTGCCTGGACTAGGGGTACTGAAGCTTTCTTT
TRBJ1-5	.	TRBV24-1	.	CATSASGGNQPQHF	TGTGCCACCAGTGCATCGGGGGGCAATCAGCCCCAGCATTTT
TRBJ1-5	.	TRBV11-1	.	CASSSQEGQPQHF	TGTGCCAGCAGCTCCCAGGAGGGTCAGCCCCAGCATTTT
TRBJ2-3	.	TRBV5-1	TRBD1	CASSLGGQVGGTDTQYF	TGCGCCAGCAGCTTGGGAGGACAGGTCGGCGGCACAGATACGCAGTATTTT
TRBJ2-7	.	TRBV28	.	CASSSTLYEQYF	TGTGCCAGCAGTTCAACTCTCTACGAGCAGTACTTC
TRBJ2-5	.	TRBV18	TRBD1	CASSPRTGGSETQYF	TGTGCCAGCTCACCACGAACAGGGGGCAGCGAGACCCAGTACTTC
TRBJ1-3	.	TRBV14	.	CASRDSSGNTIYF	TGTGCCAGCAGGGACTCCTCGGGAAACACCATATATTTT
TRBJ1-5	.	TRBV19	.	CASSLTINDQPQHF	TGTGCCAGTAGTCTAACCATCAATGATCAGCCCCAGCATTTT
TRBJ2-5	.	TRBV2	TRBD2	CASTRPGGPEETQYF	TGTGCCAGCACTCGACCGGGGGGGCCGGAAGAGACCCAGTACTTC
TRBJ2-7	once	TRBV2	TRBD2	CASRTRGSYREQYF	TGTGCCAGCAGGACGCGGGGGTCCTATAGAGAGCAGTACTTC
TRBJ2-1	once	TRBV12-5	.	CASGLINYNEQFF	TGTGCTAGTGGTTTGATAAACTATAATGAGCAGTTCTTC
TRBJ1-1	.	TRBV29-1	.	CSVQAGTMNTEAFF	TGCAGCGTTCAAGCCGGGACGATGAACACTGAAGCTTTCTTT
TRBJ2-3	.	TRBV19	.	CASSIYTESTDTQYF	TGTGCCAGTAGTATCTACACAGAAAGCACAGATACGCAGTATTTT
TRBJ1-1	.	TRBV29-1	.	CSVARRMNTEAFF	TGCAGCGTTGCTCGTCGAATGAACACTGAAGCTTTCTTT
TRBJ2-5	.	TRBV4-3	.	CASSQDTHSGETQYF	TGCGCCAGCAGCCAAGATACGCATTCTGGAGAGACCCAGTACTTC
TRBJ1-1	.	TRBV27	.	CASSSPALPNTEAFF	TGTGCCAGCAGTTCCCCCGCTCTGCCAAACACTGAAGCTTTCTTT
TRBJ1-1	.	TRBV27	.	CASSPGFGKELTEAFF	TGTGCCAGCAGTCCGGGCTTCGGGAAAGAATTGACTGAAGCTTTCTTT
TRBJ1-2	.	TRBV4-1	.	CASSQDPGLTNYGYTF	TGCGCCAGCAGCCAAGACCCAGGGTTGACGAACTATGGCTACACCTTC
TRBJ2-3	once	TRBV24-1	TRBD2	CAVGRGEGRAPDTQYF	TGTGCCGTCGGGCGGGGGGAAGGGCGGGCACCAGATACGCAGTATTTT
TRBJ2-3	.	TRBV21-1	.	CASSKWRLRNTDTQYF	TGTGCCAGCAGCAAATGGAGGCTCCGAAACACAGATACGCAGTATTTT
TRBJ2-1	.	TRBV29-1	.	CSVETGSLQFF	TGCAGCGTTGAAACAGGGTCGTTGCAGTTCTTC
TRBJ1-2	.	TRBV6-5	TRBD1	CASSYSRTGGNYGYTF	TGTGCCAGCAGTTACTCGAGGACAGGGGGCAACTATGGCTACACCTTC
TRBJ1-4	.	TRBV19	.	CARQGEGEKLFF	TGTGCCAGACAGGGAGAGGGAGAAAAACTGTTTTTT
TRBJ1-1	.	TRBV9	.	CASSVGGSPEAFF	TGTGCCAGCAGCGTAGGGGGCAGTCCGGAAGCTTTCTTT
TRBJ2-5	.	TRBV4-2	TRBD2	CASSQEGLQKETQYF	TGTGCCAGCAGCCAAGAGGGACTACAGAAAGAGACCCAGTACTTC
TRBJ1-2	.	TRBV14	.	CASRLDGSNYGYTF	TGTGCCAGCAGACTGGACGGGTCTAACTATGGCTACACCTTC
TRBJ2-5	.	TRBV5-1	TRBD2	CASSLGPGRQETQYF	TGCGCCAGCAGCTTGGGCCCCGGGAGGCAAGAGACCCAGTACTTC
TRBJ2-7	.	TRBV28	TRBD1	CASNLVDRVGAEQYF	TGTGCCAGCAACCTCGTCGACAGGGTTGGGGCCGAGCAGTACTTC
TRBJ2-7	.	TRBV7-8	TRBD1	CASARDRGTYEQYF	TGTGCCAGCGCCCGGGACAGGGGGACCTACGAGCAGTACTTC
TRBJ2-1	once	TRBV18	TRBD2	CASSPQSGGGDPYNEQFF	TGTGCCAGCTCACCACAGAGCGGGGGGGGCGACCCCTACAATGAGCAGTTCTTC
TRBJ2-3	.	TRBV6-1	.	CASSERGGGGTDTQYF	TGTGCCAGCAGTGAGCGCGGCGGAGGGGGCACAGATACGCAGTATTTT
TRBJ1-2	.	TRBV27	TRBD1	CASSHRRQGGEGYTF	TGTGCCAGCAGTCACCGTCGACAGGGAGGAGAAGGCTACACCTTC
TRBJ1-2	.	TRBV29-1	.	CSTRTAANYGYTF	TGCAGCACCCGGACAGCCGCCAACTATGGCTACACCTTC
TRBJ1-4	.	TRBV19	.	CASSIRPATNEKLFF	TGTGCCAGTAGTATAAGGCCAGCAACTAATGAAAAACTGTTTTTT
TRBJ2-3	.	TRBV19	TRBD2	CASSPSGGTDTQYF	TGTGCCAGTAGCCCTAGCGGGGGGACAGATACGCAGTATTTT
TRBJ1-3	.	TRBV4-1	TRBD1	CASSLGQGAGGNTIYF	TGCGCCAGCAGCCTCGGACAGGGGGCAGGTGGAAACACCATATATTTT
TRBJ2-5	.	TRBV11-3	TRBD1	CASSLGATGQQETQYF	TGTGCCAGCAGCTTAGGAGCCACGGGACAGCAAGAGACCCAGTACTTC
TRBJ1-6	.	TRBV27	TRBD1	CASRTGVSGSPLHF	TGTGCCAGCAGAACAGGGGTTTCGGGGTCACCCCTCCACTTT
TRBJ2-7	.	TRBV12-3/TRBV12-4	.	CASRGTDGYEQYF	TGTGCCAGCAGGGGAACCGACGGCTACGAGCAGTACTTC
TRBJ2-2	.	TRBV5-4	TRBD2	CASSSSGLINTGELFF	TGTGCCAGCAGTTCTAGCGGGCTCATAAACACCGGGGAGCTGTTTTTT
TRBJ1-5	.	TRBV4-1	TRBD1	CASSQSQGVVGQPQHF	TGCGCCAGCAGCCAAAGTCAGGGGGTCGTGGGTCAGCCCCAGCATTTT
TRBJ2-1	once	TRBV7-7	.	CASSLGGSSGGPHEQFF	TGTGCCAGCAGCTTAGGGGGAAGTTCGGGGGGCCCCCATGAGCAGTTCTTC
TRBJ1-4	.	TRBV18	.	CASSPFGTNEKLFF	TGTGCCAGCTCACCCTTTGGAACAAACGAAAAACTGTTTTTT
TRBJ2-1	.	TRBV19	TRBD1	CASSLGQGTYNEQFF	TGTGCCAGTAGTCTAGGACAGGGGACTTACAATGAGCAGTTCTTC
TRBJ2-1	few	TRBV19	TRBD2	CATGLAGGRRNEQFF	TGTGCCACAGGACTAGCGGGGGGGCGAAGAAATGAGCAGTTCTTC
TRBJ1-2	.	TRBV3-1/TRBV3-2	.	CASSRQTGVDNYGYTF	TGTGCCAGCAGCCGCCAGACAGGCGTTGATAACTATGGCTACACCTTC
TRBJ1-1	.	TRBV5-5	.	CASSLTGNSMNTEAFF	TGTGCCAGCAGCTTAACAGGGAACTCTATGAACACTGAAGCTTTCTTT
TRBJ2-6	.	TRBV6-5	TRBD1	CASSLQGAGANVLTF	TGTGCCAGCAGTCTACAGGGGGCTGGGGCCAACGTCCTGACTTTC
TRBJ2-2	.	TRBV4-3	TRBD2	CASSQDASGGFNTGELFF	TGCGCCAGCAGCCAAGATGCTAGCGGGGGCTTTAACACCGGGGAGCTGTTTTTT
TRBJ1-6	.	TRBV5-6	.	CASGLRDSRNSPLHF	TGTGCCAGCGGTCTACGGGACTCAAGAAATTCACCCCTCCACTTT